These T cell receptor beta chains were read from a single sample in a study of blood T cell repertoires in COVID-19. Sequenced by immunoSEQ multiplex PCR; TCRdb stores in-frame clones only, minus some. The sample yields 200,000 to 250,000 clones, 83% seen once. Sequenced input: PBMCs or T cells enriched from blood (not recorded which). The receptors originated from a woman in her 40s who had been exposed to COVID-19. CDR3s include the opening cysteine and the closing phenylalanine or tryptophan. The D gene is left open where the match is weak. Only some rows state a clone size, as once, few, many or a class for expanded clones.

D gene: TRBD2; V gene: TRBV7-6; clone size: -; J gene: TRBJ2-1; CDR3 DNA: TGTGCCAGCAGCAAAGACCCGGGACTAGCGGGGGGGCAGAATGAGCAGTTCTTC; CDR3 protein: CASSKDPGLAGGQNEQFF
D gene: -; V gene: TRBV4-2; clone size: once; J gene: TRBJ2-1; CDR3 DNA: TGTGCCAGCAGCCAAGAGATGAGGGGGACTGAGCAGTTCTTC; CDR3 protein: CASSQEMRGTEQFF
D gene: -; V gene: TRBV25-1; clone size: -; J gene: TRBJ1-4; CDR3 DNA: TGTGCCAGCAGTGAACTCAAGGGGGATGGTGAAAAACTGTTTTTT; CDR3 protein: CASSELKGDGEKLFF
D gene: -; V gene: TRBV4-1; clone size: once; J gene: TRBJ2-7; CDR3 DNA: TGCGCCAGCAGCCAACCAGGTAGGGGGTACGAGCAGTACTTC; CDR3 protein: CASSQPGRGYEQYF
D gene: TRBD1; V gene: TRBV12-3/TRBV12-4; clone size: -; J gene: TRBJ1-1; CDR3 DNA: TGTGCCAGCACCGAACTCCGGGACAGAAAAGCTTTCTTT; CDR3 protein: CASTELRDRKAFF
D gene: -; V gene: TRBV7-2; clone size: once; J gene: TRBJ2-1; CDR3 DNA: TGTGCCAGCAGCATAAGACAGGTTCCGAACAATGAGCAGTTCTTC; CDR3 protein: CASSIRQVPNNEQFF
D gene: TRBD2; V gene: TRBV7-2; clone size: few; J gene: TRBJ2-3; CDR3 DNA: TGTGCCGGGAGTGTAGCGGGGACCCGAGATACGCAGTATTTT; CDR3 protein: CAGSVAGTRDTQYF
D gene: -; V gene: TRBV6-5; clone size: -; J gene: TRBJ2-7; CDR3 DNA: TGTGCCAGCAGCCCCTCCGGGGGATCCTACGAGCAGTACTTC; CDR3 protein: CASSPSGGSYEQYF
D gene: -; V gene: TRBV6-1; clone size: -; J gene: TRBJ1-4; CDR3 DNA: TGTGCCAGCAGTGGACTTCCCTCGACAGTTAATGAAAAACTGTTTTTT; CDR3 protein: CASSGLPSTVNEKLFF
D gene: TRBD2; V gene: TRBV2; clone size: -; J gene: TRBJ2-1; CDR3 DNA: TGTGCCAGCAGTGAATTTATAGCTAGCGGGGGAATTGAGCAGTTCTTC; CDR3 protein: CASSEFIASGGIEQFF
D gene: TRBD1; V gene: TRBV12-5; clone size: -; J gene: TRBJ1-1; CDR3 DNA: TGTGCTAGTGCCGAGGACAGGGGGCCCGAAGCTTTCTTT; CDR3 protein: CASAEDRGPEAFF
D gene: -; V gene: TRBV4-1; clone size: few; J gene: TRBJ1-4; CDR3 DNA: TGCGCCAGCAGGCATACCGACAGACTTAATGAAAAACTGTTTTTT; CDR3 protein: CASRHTDRLNEKLFF
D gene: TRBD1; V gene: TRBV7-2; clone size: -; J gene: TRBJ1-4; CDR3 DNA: TGTGCCAGCAGCCCTAGACAGGGGGCGATTGAAAAACTGTTTTTT; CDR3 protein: CASSPRQGAIEKLFF
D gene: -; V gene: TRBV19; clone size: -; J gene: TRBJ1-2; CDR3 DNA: TGTGCCAGCAGGGCCAACCAATACTATGGCTACACCTTC; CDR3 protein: CASRANQYYGYTF
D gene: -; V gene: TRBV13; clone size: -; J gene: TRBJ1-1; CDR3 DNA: TGTGCCAGCAGCTTAGGGCAGGGGAACACTGAAGCTTTCTTT; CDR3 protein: CASSLGQGNTEAFF
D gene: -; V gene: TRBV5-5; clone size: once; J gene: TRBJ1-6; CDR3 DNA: TGTGCCAGCAGTTCACAGCAACATAATTCACCCCTCCACTTT; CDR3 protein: CASSSQQHNSPLHF
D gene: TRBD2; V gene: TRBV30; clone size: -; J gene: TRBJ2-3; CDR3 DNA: TGTGCCTGGAGTTTGGGACTAGCGGGGGACAGGGATACGCAGTATTTT; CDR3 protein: CAWSLGLAGDRDTQYF
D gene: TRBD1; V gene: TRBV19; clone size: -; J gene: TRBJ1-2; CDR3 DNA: TGTGCCAGTACCTTAACACTGGCCGGGACAGGGGGCATCTTCTATGGCTACACCTTC; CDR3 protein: CASTLTLAGTGGIFYGYTF
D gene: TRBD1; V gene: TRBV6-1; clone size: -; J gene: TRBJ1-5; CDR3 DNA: TGTGCCAGCAGTGGGACAGGGGGCAATCAGCCCCAGCATTTT; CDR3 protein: CASSGTGGNQPQHF
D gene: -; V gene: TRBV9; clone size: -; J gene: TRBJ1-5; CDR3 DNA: TGTGCCAGCAGCGCCCAGGGAAAGAGCAATCAGCCCCAGCATTTT; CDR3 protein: CASSAQGKSNQPQHF
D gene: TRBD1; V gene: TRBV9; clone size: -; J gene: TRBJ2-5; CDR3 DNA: TGTGCCAGCAGCGTAGCCCCAGGGGGCGTGGTAGAGACCCAGTACTTC; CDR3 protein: CASSVAPGGVVETQYF
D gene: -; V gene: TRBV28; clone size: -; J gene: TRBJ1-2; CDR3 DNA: TGTGCCAGCAGCCAACTCACAAGGGAGGATGGCTACACCTTC; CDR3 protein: CASSQLTREDGYTF
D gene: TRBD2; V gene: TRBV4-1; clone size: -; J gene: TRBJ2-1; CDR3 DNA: TGCGCCAGCAGCCACCCGGGACTAGCGGGGGGACGCTCCTACAATGAGCAGTTCTTC; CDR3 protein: CASSHPGLAGGRSYNEQFF
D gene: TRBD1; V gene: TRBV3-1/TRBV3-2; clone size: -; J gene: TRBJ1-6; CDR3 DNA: TGTGCCAGCAGCCGGACAGGGGTGGATTCACCCCTCCACTTT; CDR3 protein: CASSRTGVDSPLHF
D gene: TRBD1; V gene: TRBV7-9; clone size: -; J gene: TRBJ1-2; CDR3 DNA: TGTGCCAGCAGCGTCGGACAGGGATGGTATGGCTACACCTTC; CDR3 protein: CASSVGQGWYGYTF
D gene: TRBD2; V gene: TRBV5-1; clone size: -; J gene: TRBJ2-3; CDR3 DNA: TGCGCCAGCAGCTTGTCGCCGACTAGCGTGGGCGAGGATACGCAGTATTTT; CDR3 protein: CASSLSPTSVGEDTQYF
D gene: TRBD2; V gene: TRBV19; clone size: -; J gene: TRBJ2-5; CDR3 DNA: TGTGCCAGTAGAGTTATCGGACTAGCGACGGAGACCCAGTACTTC; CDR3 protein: CASRVIGLATETQYF
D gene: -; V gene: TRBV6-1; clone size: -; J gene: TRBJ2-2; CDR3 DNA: TGTGCCAGCAGGGTCGTGGGAGCCACCGGGGAGCTGTTTTTT; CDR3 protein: CASRVVGATGELFF
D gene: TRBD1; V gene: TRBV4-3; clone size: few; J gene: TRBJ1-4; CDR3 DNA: TGCGCCAGCAGCCCGTGGACAGGCCGGGATGAAAAACTGTTTTTT; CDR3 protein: CASSPWTGRDEKLFF
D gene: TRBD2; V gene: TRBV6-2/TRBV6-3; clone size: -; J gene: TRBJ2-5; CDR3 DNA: TGTGCCAGCAGTTTTGAGCGGGGGCCTGTCCAAGAGACCCAGTACTTC; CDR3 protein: CASSFERGPVQETQYF
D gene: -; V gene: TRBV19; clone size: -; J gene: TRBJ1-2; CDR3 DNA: TGTGCCAGTAATCCCATGCGGGATTCAGGGGGCTACACCTTC; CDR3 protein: CASNPMRDSGGYTF
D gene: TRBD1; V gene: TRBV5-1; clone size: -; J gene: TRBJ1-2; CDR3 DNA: TGCGCCAGCAGCCCCCGGGACAGCCCCTCCTTAGGTATGGACTACACCTTC; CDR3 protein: CASSPRDSPSLGMDYTF
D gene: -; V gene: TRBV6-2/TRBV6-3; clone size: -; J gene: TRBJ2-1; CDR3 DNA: TGTGCCAGCAGTTACCCTTTAGGGGCCCCGAGAAGCTCCTACAATGAGCAGTTCTTC; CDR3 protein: CASSYPLGAPRSSYNEQFF
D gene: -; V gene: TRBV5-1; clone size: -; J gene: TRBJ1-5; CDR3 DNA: TGCGCCAGCAGCCCGGGCGGGGAGAATCAGCCCCAGCATTTT; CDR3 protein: CASSPGGENQPQHF
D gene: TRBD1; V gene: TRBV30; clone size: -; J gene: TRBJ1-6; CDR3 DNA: TGTGCCCGACAGGGGACAGGGTATAATTCACCCCTCCACTTT; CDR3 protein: CARQGTGYNSPLHF
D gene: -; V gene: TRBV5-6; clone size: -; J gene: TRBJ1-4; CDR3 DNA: TGTGCCAGCGGTGGGGGCTTGTCTAATGAAAAACTGTTTTTT; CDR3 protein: CASGGGLSNEKLFF
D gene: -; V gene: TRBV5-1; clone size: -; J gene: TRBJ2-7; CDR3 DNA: TGCGCCAGCAGCTTAATGGACAGATCCTACGAGCAGTACTTC; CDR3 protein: CASSLMDRSYEQYF
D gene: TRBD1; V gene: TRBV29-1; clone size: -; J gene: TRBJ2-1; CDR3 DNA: TGCAGCGTCTACCAGCCGGGACAGGGTCTCGATGAGCAGTTCTTC; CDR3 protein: CSVYQPGQGLDEQFF
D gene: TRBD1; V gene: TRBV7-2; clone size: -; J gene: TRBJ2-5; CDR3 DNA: TGTGCCAGCAGCATAGGGACAGGAGGGGAGACCCAGTACTTC; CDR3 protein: CASSIGTGGETQYF
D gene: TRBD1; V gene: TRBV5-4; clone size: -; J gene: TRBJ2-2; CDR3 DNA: TGTGCCAGCAGCTCCGGACAGGAAAGGAACACCGGGGAGCTGTTTTTT; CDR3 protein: CASSSGQERNTGELFF
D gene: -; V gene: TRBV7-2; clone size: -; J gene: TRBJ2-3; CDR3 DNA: TGTGCCAGCAGCTTTGGCAGTCGCGGAGATACGCAGTATTTT; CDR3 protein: CASSFGSRGDTQYF
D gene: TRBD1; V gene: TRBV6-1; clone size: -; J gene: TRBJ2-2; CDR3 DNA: TGTGCCAGCAGTGAAATAGAGGGACAGGGAAGGGGTCGCACCGGGGAGCTGTTTTTT; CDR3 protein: CASSEIEGQGRGRTGELFF
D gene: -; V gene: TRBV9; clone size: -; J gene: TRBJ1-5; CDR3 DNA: TGTGCCAGCAGCCCACAGGGAAGCAATCAGCCCCAGCATTTT; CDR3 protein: CASSPQGSNQPQHF
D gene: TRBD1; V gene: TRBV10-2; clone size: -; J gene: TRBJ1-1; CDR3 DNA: TGCGCCAGCAGTGTCTTACCGGGACAGGGGATTGAGAACACTGAAGCTTTCTTT; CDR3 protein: CASSVLPGQGIENTEAFF
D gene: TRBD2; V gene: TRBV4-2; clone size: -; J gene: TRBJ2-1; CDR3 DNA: TGTGCCAGCAGCCATGCCCTAGCGGGGTTGTACAATGAGCAGTTCTTC; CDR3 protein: CASSHALAGLYNEQFF
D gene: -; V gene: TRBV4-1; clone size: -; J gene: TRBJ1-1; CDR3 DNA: TGCGCCAGCAGCCAAGATATGGGGACACTGAACACTGAAGCTTTCTTT; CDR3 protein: CASSQDMGTLNTEAFF
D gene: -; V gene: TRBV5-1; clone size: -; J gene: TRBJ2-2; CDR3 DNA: TGCGCCAGCAGCCAATTACAGACCGGGGAGCTGTTTTTT; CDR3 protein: CASSQLQTGELFF
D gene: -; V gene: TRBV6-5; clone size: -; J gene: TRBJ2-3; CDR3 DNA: TGTGCCAGCAGTTCGACAGGACCCGGGACAGATACGCAGTATTTT; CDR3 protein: CASSSTGPGTDTQYF
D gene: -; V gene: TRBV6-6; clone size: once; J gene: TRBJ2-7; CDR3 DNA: TGTGCCAGCAGTATCCGCGGGGGCCAAGCCTACGAGCAGTACTTC; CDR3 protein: CASSIRGGQAYEQYF
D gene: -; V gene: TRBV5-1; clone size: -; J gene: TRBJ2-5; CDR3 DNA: TGCGCCAGCAGCTTGGCGCCGGGTCAGCAAGAGACCCAGTACTTC; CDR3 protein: CASSLAPGQQETQYF
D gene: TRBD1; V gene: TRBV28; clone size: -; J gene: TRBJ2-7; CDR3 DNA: TGTGCCAGCAGTCACAACGCCTGGGACAGCTCCTACGAGCAGTACTTC; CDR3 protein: CASSHNAWDSSYEQYF
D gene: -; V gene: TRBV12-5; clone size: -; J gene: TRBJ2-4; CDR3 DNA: TGTGCTAGTGGGTGGCCGAGGGATGGCATTCAGTACTTC; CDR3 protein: CASGWPRDGIQYF
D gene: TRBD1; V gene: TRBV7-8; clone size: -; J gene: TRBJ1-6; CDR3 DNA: TGTGCCAGCAGCTTAGGAGGGACAGAGAGATCACCCCTCCACTTT; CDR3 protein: CASSLGGTERSPLHF